Included here is one T cell receptor beta chain sequence, with context. The target antigen is unknown. These data belong to a study of T cell repertoires in cytomegalovirus infection. Study-wide background: Carrying CMV and the relevant HLA type showed in public TCR beta signatures.

TCRdb ran MiXCR on the reads and lists one entry per CDR3 protein. The repertoire has under 600,000 distinct CDR3 sequences, approximately 17% of them found once; the top ten carry about 24%. Findings of the study overall: Of the TCR beta families, the public ones yielded a cumulative frequency that identified carriers of CMV plus the relevant HLA. HLA-C-restricted CMV clonotypes gave the most frequent clonotype in two of eight donors.

With 4 bases removed from V and 3 bases from J, the gap between germline ends came to 13 bases. CDR1 and CDR2 (germline): SGHRS, YFSETQ. The CDR3 totals 15 residues. The V call is TRBV5-1, the J call TRBJ2-2; D possibly corresponds to TRBD2 (6 bases). Sequenced sample: CD8+ T cells from PBMCs. The sequence derives from a human donor in good health (CMV status not recorded). Some clones in this sample may be carry-over from other donors' samples. CDR3 loop: CASSLSREDTGELFF. CDR3 DNA sequence: TGCGCCAGCAGCCTTAGCAGGGAGGACACCGGGGAGCTGTTTTTT.